Listed below are T cell receptor beta chains from one sample, sequenced in a study of beta chain features in type 1 diabetes. Sequencing used immunoSEQ multiplex PCR; TCRdb keeps in-frame clones, though not all of them. Seen here are over 150,000 clones, 7% to 9% observed once, and the top ten hold roughly 0.46%. The sample comprised central memory CD4+ T cells from blood. The receptors shown here come from a man aged 18-30 years with type 1 diabetes. CDR3s include the opening cysteine and the closing phenylalanine or tryptophan. Part of the rows lack a size; the others show once, few, many or a class for expanded clones.

>few|TRBV28|TRBJ2-7
CAGRRQGNNEQYF
>few|TRBV29-1|TRBJ1-2
CSAAGRGTNYGYTF
>.|TRBV4-2|TRBJ2-4
CASSQDFTGGENIQYF
>few|TRBV7-2|TRBJ2-2
CAGAGGRNTGELFF
>many|TRBV7-8|TRBJ2-3
CASSSRAGGTDTQYF
>few|TRBV5-1|TRBJ2-2
CASSLLIGELFF
>few|TRBV28|TRBJ2-3
CASVGTDTQYF
>.|TRBV6-5|TRBJ2-5
CASSYYRAAGTQYF
>.|TRBV18|TRBJ2-2
CASSPRQGWTTGELFF
>.|TRBV28|TRBJ2-1
CASSFLAASYNEQFF
>few|TRBV7-8|TRBJ2-5
CASSSRQGDGETQYF
>.|TRBV5-4|TRBJ2-7
CASSLPGTSGSYEQYF
>few|TRBV2|TRBJ2-6
CASSEAGAINVLTF
>.|TRBV5-6|TRBJ2-7
CASSMGTRYEQYF
>few|TRBV7-2|TRBJ1-5
CASSSMEGQPQHF
>.|TRBV30|TRBJ1-2
CAYHRGRGGYTF
>.|TRBV27|TRBJ2-5
CASSPGLAGGVQETQYF
>few|TRBV29-1|TRBJ2-5
CSVVGGGAGETQYF
>.|TRBV28|TRBJ1-2
CASSSTANYGYTF
>.|TRBV28|TRBJ2-3
CASKAGLGLSTDTQYF